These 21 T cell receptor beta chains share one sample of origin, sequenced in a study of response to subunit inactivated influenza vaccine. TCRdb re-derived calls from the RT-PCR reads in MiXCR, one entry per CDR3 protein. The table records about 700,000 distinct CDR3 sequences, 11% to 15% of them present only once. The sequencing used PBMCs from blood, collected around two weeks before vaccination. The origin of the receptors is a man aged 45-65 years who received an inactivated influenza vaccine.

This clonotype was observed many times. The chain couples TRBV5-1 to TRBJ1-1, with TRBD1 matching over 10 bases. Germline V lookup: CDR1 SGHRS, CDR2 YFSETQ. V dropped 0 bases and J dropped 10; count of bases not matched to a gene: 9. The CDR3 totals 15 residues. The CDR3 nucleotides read TGCGCCAGCAGCTTGGATCAGGGACAGGGGATAGGAGCTTTCTTT. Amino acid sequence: CASSLDQGQGIGAFF.

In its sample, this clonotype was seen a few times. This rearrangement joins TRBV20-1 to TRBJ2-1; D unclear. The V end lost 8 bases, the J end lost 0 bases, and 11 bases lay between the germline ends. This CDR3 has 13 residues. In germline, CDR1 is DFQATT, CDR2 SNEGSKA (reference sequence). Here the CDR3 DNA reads TGCAGTTTACCTAGTCCCTCCTACAATGAGCAGTTCTTC. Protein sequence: CSLPSPSYNEQFF.

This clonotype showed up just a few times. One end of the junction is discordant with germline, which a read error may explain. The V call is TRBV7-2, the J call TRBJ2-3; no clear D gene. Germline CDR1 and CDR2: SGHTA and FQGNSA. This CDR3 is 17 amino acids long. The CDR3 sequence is CASTLSWSVSSTDTQYF. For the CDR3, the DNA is TGTGCCAGCACCTTATCCTGGTCGGTTTCTAGCACAGATACGCAGTATTTT.

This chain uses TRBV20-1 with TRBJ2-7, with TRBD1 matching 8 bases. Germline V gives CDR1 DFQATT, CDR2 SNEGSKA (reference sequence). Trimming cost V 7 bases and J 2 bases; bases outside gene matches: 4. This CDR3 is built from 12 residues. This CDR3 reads CSGGTGPYEQYF. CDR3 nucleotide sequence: TGCAGTGGGGGGACAGGTCCCTACGAGCAGTACTTC.

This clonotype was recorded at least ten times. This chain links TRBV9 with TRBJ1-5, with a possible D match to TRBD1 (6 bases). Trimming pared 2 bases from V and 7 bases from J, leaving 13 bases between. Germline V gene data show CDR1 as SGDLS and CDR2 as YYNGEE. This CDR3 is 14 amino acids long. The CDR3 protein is CASSVGGAGQPQHF. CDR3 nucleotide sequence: TGTGCCAGCAGCGTCGGGGGGGCCGGGCAGCCCCAGCATTTT.

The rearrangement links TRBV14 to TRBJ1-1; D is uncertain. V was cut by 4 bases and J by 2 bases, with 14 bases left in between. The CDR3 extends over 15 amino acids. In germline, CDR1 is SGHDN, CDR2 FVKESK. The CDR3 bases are TGTGCCAGCAGCCGAAGACCACAGCTCAACACTGAAGCTTTCTTT. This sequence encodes CASSRRPQLNTEAFF.

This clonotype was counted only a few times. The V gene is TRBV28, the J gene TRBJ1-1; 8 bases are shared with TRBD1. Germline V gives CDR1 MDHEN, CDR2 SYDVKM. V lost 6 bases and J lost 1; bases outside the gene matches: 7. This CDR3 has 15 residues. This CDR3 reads CASRTGVVENTEAFF. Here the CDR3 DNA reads TGTGCCAGCAGGACAGGGGTGGTTGAGAACACTGAAGCTTTCTTT.

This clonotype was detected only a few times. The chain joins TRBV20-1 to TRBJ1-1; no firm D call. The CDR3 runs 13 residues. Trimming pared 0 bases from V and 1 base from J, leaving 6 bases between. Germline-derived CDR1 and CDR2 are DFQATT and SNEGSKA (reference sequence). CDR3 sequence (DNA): TGCAGTGCTAGAGATTGGGGGAACACTGAAGCTTTCTTT. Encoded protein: CSARDWGNTEAFF.

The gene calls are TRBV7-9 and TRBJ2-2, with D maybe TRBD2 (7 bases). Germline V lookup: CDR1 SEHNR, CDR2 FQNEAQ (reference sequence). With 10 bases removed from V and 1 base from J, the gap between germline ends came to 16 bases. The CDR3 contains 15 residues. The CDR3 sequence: CATDAGALNTGELFF. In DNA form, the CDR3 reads TGTGCCACCGATGCGGGGGCCCTGAACACCGGGGAGCTGTTTTTT.

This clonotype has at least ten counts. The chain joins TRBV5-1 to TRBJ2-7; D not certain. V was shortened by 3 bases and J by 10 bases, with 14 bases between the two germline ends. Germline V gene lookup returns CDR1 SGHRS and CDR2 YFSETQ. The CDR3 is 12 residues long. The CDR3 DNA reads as TGCGCCAGCAGCTCTCCCGCAGGCCTACAGTACTTC. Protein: CASSSPAGLQYF. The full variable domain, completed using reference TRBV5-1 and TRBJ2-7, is KAGVTQTPRYLIKTRGQQVTLSCSPISGHRSVSWYQQTPGQGLQFLFEYFSETQRNKGNFPGRFSGRQFSNSRSEMNVSTLELGDSALYLCASSSPAGLQYFGPGTRLTVT.

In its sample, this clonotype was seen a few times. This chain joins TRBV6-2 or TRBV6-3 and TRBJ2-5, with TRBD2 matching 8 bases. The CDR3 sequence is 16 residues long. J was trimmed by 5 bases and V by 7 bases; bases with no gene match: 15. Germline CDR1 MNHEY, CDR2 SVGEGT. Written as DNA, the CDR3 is TGTGCCAGCACCCTTCCTCGGGGGGGGGTGGAGGAGACCCAGTACTTC. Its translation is CASTLPRGGVEETQYF.

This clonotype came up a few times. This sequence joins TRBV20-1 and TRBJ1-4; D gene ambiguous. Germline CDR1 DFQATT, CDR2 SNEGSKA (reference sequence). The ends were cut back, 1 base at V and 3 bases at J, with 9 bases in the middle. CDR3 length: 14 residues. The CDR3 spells CSARGAESNEKLFF. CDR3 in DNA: TGCAGTGCTAGAGGGGCGGAATCTAATGAAAAACTGTTTTTT.

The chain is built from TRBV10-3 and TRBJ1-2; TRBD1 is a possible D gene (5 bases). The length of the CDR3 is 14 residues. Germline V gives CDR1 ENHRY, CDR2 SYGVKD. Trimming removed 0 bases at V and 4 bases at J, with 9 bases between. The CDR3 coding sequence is TGTGCCATCAGTGAGTCGGGCGGGGCCTATGGCTACACCTTC. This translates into CAISESGGAYGYTF.

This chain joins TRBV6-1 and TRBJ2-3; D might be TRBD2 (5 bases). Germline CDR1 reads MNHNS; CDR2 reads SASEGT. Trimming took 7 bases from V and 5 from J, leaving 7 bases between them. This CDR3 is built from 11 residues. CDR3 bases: TGTGCCAGCACGGGGTTAGATACGCAGTATTTT. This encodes CASTGLDTQYF.

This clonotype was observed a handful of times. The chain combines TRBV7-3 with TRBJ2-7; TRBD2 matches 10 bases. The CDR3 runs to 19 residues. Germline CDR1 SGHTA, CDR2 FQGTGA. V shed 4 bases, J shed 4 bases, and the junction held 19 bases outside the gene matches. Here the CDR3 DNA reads TGTGCCAGCAGCTCCCTCGTGGGACTAGCGCCTGGAGGGGGTTACGAGCAGTACTTC. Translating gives CASSSLVGLAPGGGYEQYF.

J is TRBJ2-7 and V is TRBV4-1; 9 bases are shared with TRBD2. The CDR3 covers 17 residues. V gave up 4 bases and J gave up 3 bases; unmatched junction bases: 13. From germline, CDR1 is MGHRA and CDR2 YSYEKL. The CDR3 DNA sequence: TGCGCCAGCAGCCCCCGAGGTAGCGGGAGAACAATCTACGAGCAGTACTTC. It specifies CASSPRGSGRTIYEQYF.

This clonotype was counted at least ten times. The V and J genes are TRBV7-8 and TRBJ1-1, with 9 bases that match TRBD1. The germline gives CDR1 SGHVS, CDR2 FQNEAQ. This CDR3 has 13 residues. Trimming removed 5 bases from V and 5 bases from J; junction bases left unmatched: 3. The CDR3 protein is CASSHGQGTEAFF. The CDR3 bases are TGTGCCAGCAGCCACGGACAGGGGACTGAAGCTTTCTTT.

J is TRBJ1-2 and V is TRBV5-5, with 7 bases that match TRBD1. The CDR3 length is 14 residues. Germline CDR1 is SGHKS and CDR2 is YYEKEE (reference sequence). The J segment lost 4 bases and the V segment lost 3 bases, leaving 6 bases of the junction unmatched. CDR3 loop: CASSSTGVGYGYTF. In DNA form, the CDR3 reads TGTGCCAGCAGCTCAACAGGGGTTGGCTATGGCTACACCTTC.

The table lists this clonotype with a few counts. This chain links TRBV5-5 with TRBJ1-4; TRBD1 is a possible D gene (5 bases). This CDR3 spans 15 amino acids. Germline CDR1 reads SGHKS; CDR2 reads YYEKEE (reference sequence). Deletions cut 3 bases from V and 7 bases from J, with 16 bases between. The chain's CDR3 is CASSSPGTAGEKLFF. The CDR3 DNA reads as TGTGCCAGCAGCTCCCCCGGGACCGCCGGTGAAAAACTGTTTTTT.

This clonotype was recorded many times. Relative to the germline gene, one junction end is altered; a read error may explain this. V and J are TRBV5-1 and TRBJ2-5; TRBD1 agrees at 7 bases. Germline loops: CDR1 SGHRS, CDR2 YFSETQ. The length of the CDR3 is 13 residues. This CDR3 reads CASSLARGETQYF. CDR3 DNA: TGTGCTAGCAGCCTGGCCAGGGGGGAGACCCAGTACTTC. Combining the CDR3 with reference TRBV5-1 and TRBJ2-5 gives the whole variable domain KAGVTQTPRYLIKTRGQQVTLSCSPISGHRSVSWYQQTPGQGLQFLFEYFSETQRNKGNFPGRFSGRQFSNSRSEMNVSTLELGDSALYLCASSLARGETQYFGPGTRLLVL.

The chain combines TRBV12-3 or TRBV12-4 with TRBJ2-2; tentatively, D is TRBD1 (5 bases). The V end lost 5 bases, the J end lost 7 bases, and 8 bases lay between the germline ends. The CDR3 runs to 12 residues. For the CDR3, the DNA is TGTGCCAGCAGTAAGGGGATCGGGGAGCTGTTTTTT. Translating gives CASSKGIGELFF.